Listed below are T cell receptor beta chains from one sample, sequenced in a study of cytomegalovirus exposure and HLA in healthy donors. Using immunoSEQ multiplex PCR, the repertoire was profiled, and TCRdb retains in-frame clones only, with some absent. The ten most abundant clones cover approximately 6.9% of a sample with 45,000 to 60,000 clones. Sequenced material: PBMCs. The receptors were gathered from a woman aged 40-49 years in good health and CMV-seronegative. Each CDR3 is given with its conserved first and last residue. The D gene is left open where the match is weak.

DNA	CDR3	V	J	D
TGTGCCAGCAGCCTACAGGGTGAAGATACGCAGTATTTT	CASSLQGEDTQYF	TRBV7-6	TRBJ2-3	NA
TGTGCAGTCCCGGGACACGGAGGTGAAAAACTGTTTTTT	CAVPGHGGEKLFF	TRBV30	TRBJ1-4	NA
TGTGCCAGCAGAACAGAGAATAATTCACCCCTCCACTTT	CASRTENNSPLHF	TRBV2	TRBJ1-6	NA
TGCGCCAGCAGCTTAGAGAGAGCTAGCGGGGGGCCCTTCCACCAAGAGACCCAGTACTTC	CASSLERASGGPFHQETQYF	TRBV5-1	TRBJ2-5	TRBD2
TGTGCCAGCAGTAAGACGGGAAGTGAGCAGTTCTTC	CASSKTGSEQFF	TRBV27	TRBJ2-1	NA
TGTGCCAGCAGCTTCCAGTTCATGAACACTGAAGCTTTCTTT	CASSFQFMNTEAFF	TRBV11-2	TRBJ1-1	NA
TGTGCCTGGAGGAAACAGGGAGTGTCCGAGCAGTACTTC	CAWRKQGVSEQYF	TRBV30	TRBJ2-7	NA
TGTGCCAGCATCGGGACTACCCTTAGAGAGCAGTTCTTC	CASIGTTLREQFF	TRBV6-1	TRBJ2-1	TRBD2
TGCAGCGTTGAGGCCCCTCAAACCTACGAGCAGTACTTC	CSVEAPQTYEQYF	TRBV29-1	TRBJ2-7	NA
TGTGCCAGCAGTTATATTCGGGGCACAGATACGCAGTATTTT	CASSYIRGTDTQYF	TRBV6-7	TRBJ2-3	NA